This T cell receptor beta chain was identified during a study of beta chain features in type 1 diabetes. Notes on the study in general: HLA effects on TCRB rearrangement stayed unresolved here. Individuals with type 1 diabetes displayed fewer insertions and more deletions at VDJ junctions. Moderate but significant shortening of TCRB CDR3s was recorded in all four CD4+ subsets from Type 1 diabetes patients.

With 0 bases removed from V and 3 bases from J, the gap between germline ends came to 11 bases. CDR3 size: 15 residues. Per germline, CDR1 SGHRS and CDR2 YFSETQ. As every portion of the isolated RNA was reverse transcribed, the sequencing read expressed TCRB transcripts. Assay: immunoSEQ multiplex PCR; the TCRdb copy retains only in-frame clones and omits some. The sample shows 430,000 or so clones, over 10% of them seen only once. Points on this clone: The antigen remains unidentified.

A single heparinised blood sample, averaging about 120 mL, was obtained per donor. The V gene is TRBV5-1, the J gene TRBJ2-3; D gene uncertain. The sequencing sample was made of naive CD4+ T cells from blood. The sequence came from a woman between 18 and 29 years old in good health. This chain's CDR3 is CASSLGELSTDTQYF. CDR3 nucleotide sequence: TGCGCCAGCAGCTTGGGGGAATTGAGTACAGATACGCAGTATTTT.